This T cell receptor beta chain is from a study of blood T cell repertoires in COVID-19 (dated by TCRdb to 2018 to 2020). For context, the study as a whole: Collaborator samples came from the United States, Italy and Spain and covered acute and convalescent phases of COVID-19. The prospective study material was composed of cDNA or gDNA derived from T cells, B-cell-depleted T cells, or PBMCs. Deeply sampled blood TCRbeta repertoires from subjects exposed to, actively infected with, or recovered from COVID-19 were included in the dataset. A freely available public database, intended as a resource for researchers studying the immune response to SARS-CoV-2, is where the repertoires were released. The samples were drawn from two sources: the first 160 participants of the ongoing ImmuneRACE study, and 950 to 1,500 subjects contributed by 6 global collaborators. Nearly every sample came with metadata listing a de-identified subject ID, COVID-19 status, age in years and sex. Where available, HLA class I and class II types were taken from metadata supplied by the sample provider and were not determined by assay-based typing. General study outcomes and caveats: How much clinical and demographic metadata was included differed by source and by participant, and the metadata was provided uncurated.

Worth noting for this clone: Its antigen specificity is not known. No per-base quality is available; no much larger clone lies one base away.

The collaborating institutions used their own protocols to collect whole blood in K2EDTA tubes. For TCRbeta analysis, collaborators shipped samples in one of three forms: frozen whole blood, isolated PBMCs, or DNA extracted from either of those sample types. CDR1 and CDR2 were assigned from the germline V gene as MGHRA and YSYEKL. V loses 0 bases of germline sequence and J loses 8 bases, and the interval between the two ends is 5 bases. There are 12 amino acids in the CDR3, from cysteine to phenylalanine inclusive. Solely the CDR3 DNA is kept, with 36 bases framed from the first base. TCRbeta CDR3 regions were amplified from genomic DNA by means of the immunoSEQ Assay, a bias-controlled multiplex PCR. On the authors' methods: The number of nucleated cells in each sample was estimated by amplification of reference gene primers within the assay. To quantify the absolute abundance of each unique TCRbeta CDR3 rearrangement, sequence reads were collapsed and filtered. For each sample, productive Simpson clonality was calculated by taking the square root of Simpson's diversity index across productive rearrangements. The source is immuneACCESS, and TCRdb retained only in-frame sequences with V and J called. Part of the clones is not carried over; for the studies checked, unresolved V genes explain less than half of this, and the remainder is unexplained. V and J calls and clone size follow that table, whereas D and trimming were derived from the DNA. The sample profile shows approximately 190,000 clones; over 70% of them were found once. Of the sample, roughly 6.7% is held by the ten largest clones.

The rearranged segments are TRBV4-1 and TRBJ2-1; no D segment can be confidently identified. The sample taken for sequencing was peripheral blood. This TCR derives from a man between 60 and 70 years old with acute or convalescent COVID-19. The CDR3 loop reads CASSQEGDEQFF. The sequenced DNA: TGCGCCAGCAGCCAAGAGGGCGATGAGCAGTTCTTC.